The clone carrying this T cell receptor beta chain was detected only a few times. The antigen is undetermined. The CDR3 loop spans 15 amino acids. The germline CDR1 and CDR2 sequences are DFQATT and SNEGSKA (reference sequence). Germline trimming cut 5 bases from V and 3 bases from J; bases unmatched to any gene: 11. The source of the sample is a study of post-analysis software for immune sequencing data. About the research overall: Multiple sclerosis in the patients followed relapsing-remitting, secondary progressive and progressive-relapsing courses.

Overall study results and limits: A handful of TRBV segments were significantly more frequent in patients than in controls. TRBV5-6, TRBV5-1 and TRBV20-1 were among these segments. Compared with controls, patients showed significantly lower normalized Chao1 diversity.

The authors incorporated unique molecular identifiers into the TCR beta cDNA libraries. In TCRdb, the PCR reads were re-called with MiXCR into one record per CDR3 protein. In the table there are some 160,000 distinct CDR3 sequences, around 36% of which are singletons. The input for sequencing was blood, taken after autologous hematopoietic stem cell transplantation. The receptor was derived from a girl between 10 and 17 years old with multiple sclerosis. The V gene is TRBV20-1, the J gene TRBJ2-7; TRBD2 agrees at 9 bases. DNA of the CDR3: TGCAGTGCTGTACCCGGGACTAGCAGTTACTACGAGCAGTACTTC. Protein sequence: CSAVPGTSSYYEQYF.